A single sample is the source of the 9 T cell receptor beta chains below, sequenced in a study of CD8+ T cells in alopecia areata. RNA extraction was followed by reverse transcription into cDNA, which acted as the sequencing template. The protocol was immunoSEQ multiplex PCR, while the TCRdb copy is restricted to in-frame clones and leaves out a portion. Here the sample spans 110,000 to 150,000 clones, roughly 50% being singletons. The sample consisted of CD4+ T cells sorted from blood, taken at week 0. The receptors here all came from a human donor with alopecia areata.

The chain couples TRBV7-8 to TRBJ2-1, with 12 bases aligning to TRBD2. Germline V lookup: CDR1 SGHVS, CDR2 FQNEAQ. The ends lost 4 bases at V and 3 bases at J; junction bases unmatched: 1. The CDR3 runs 15 residues. The CDR3 sequence is CASSSTSGGYNEQFF. CDR3 coding DNA: TGTGCCAGCAGCTCGACTAGCGGGGGCTACAATGAGCAGTTCTTC.

This clone was recorded a few times. V is TRBV9 and J is TRBJ1-3; perhaps TRBD1 as D (5 bases). V was pared by 7 bases and J by 6 bases, with 14 bases between. The CDR3 loop spans 13 amino acids. The germline CDR1 and CDR2 sequences are SGDLS and YYNGEE. CDR3 sequence (DNA): TGTGCCAGCGGGACGGGGAGAATAAACACCATATATTTT. Translated, it gives CASGTGRINTIYF.

This clone was detected only a few times. The V gene is TRBV4-3, the J gene TRBJ2-6, with D possibly TRBD1 on 6 matching bases. The V gene's germline CDR1 is LGHNA and CDR2 YSLEER. CDR3 size: 19 residues. V dropped 0 bases and J dropped 0 bases, with 15 bases sitting between them. The CDR3 loop reads CASSQEPPRGVSGANVLTF. CDR3 sequence (DNA): TGCGCCAGCAGCCAAGAGCCCCCCAGGGGCGTCTCTGGGGCCAACGTCCTGACTTTC.

This clone was counted a few times. The V call is TRBV29-1, the J call TRBJ2-2; TRBD2 might be the D (5 bases). The V end was cut by 5 bases, the J end by 4 bases, with 14 bases between. The germline V gene encodes CDR1 SQVTM and CDR2 ANQGSEA. CDR3 length equals 14 residues. The CDR3 bases are TGCAGCGTTAGGAGCGCTCGGGGCACCGGGGAGCTGTTTTTT. It translates to CSVRSARGTGELFF.

Comments on this clone: Other DNA sequences from this sample encode an identical CDR3 as well. J is TRBJ1-1 and V is TRBV30, with no clear D. The germline V gene has CDR1 GTSNPN and CDR2 SVGIG (reference sequence). The V end lost 0 bases, the J end lost 1 base, and 6 bases lay between the germline ends. The CDR3 sequence is 13 residues long. The DNA of the CDR3 is TGTGCCTGGAGTGTACGGGGGAACACTGAAGCTTTCTTT. As protein: CAWSVRGNTEAFF.

This clone was seen many times. This sequence joins TRBV7-2 and TRBJ2-3; the match to TRBD2 covers 9 bases. With V trimmed by 6 bases and J by 4 bases, 8 bases remained unmatched. Germline V gives CDR1 SGHTA, CDR2 FQGNSA. The CDR3 runs to 15 residues. CDR3 bases: TGTGCCAGCAGTTATAGCGGGGGCCTTGCAGATACGCAGTATTTT. Translated: CASSYSGGLADTQYF.

This clone was seen a few times. The rearrangement links TRBV7-2 to TRBJ2-5; TRBD2 matches 14 bases. The CDR3 runs to 15 residues. Germline V lookup: CDR1 SGHTA, CDR2 FQGNSA. Trimming at V came to 4 bases and at J to 3 bases, leaving 1 base not matched to a gene. The CDR3 nucleotides are TGTGCCAGCAGCTGGACTAGCGGGGGGAAAGAGACCCAGTACTTC. It yields the protein CASSWTSGGKETQYF.

This CDR3 is CATSRESGTGEVYTF. The DNA for the CDR3 is TGTGCCACCAGCAGAGAATCCGGGACAGGGGAGGTCTACACCTTC. The chain employs TRBV15 and TRBJ1-2, with 10 bases lining up with TRBD1. Germline values: CDR1 LNHNV, CDR2 YYDKDF (reference sequence). The length of the CDR3 is 15 residues. V shed 0 bases, J shed 10 bases, and the junction held 8 bases outside the gene matches. Variable domain in full (rest from reference TRBV15 and TRBJ1-2): DAMVIQNPRYQVTQFGKPVTLSCSQTLNHNVMYWYQQKSSQAPKLLFHYYDKDFNNEADTPDNFQSRRPNTSFCFLDIRSPGLGDTAMYLCATSRESGTGEVYTFGSGTRLTVV.

This clone was seen more than once but under ten times. The V and J genes are TRBV11-2 and TRBJ2-3; no firm D call. In germline, CDR1 is SGHAT, CDR2 FQNNGV. This CDR3 is built from 15 residues. V gave up 5 bases and J gave up 7 bases, with 19 bases separating them. The chain's CDR3 is CASSPIRVPTHTQYF. Written as DNA, the CDR3 is TGTGCCAGCAGCCCGATCAGAGTCCCAACACATACGCAGTATTTT.